This entry concerns a single TCR beta chain. Its antigen is unidentified. The data were taken from a study of post-analysis software for immune sequencing data. The study, taken as a whole, reports: Four to six TRBV segments were more frequent in patients than controls; TRBV5-6, TRBV5-1 and TRBV20-1 belonged to this group.

The CDR3 totals 15 residues. The V and J ends lost 5 bases and 10 bases, in that order; junction bases with no gene match: 12. Germline V gene lookup returns CDR1 MGHRA and CDR2 YSYEKL. Prepared TCR beta cDNA libraries contained unique molecular identifiers. Each sample of 1 to 10 million input T cells yielded roughly 500,000 cDNA molecules, so each molecule approximated one T cell. Via MiXCR, TCRdb re-called the PCR reads, giving one row per CDR3 protein. The sample shows more than 450,000 distinct CDR3 sequences, roughly 46% of them seen only once. The TCR originated in a girl between 10 and 17 years old with multiple sclerosis. Sequenced: blood. The rearrangement uses TRBV4-1 and TRBJ2-3, with 10 bases fitting TRBD2. CDR3: CASSVGASGGLAQYF. CDR3 DNA sequence: TGCGCCAGCAGCGTGGGGGCTAGCGGGGGCCTCGCGCAGTATTTT.